This TCR beta chain comes out of a study of OX40 agonist ivuxolimab in advanced cancers. Some clones are missing from TCRdb's copy, which holds only in-frame ones; the method was immunoSEQ multiplex PCR. The sample lists approximately 40,000 clones, approximately 80% occurring once. Individuals having autoimmune disease history or systemic immunosuppression were not enrolled. Germline CDR1 and CDR2: MNHNY and SVGAGI (reference sequence). With 6 bases removed from V and 13 bases from J, the gap between germline ends came to 28 bases. CDR3 length equals 16 residues. The material was CD4+ or CD8+ T cells sorted from blood, obtained in a trial of the OX40 agonist ivuxolimab. The source of this sequence is an adult with an advanced solid tumor such as melanoma, head and neck, liver or kidney cancer. V gene TRBV6-6 combines with J gene TRBJ1-5, with a possible D match to TRBD1 (6 bases). CDR3 DNA sequence: TGTGCCAGCAGGGGAGGAGTTACAGGGCTAACCAACCAACAGCATTTT. As protein: CASRGGVTGLTNQQHF.